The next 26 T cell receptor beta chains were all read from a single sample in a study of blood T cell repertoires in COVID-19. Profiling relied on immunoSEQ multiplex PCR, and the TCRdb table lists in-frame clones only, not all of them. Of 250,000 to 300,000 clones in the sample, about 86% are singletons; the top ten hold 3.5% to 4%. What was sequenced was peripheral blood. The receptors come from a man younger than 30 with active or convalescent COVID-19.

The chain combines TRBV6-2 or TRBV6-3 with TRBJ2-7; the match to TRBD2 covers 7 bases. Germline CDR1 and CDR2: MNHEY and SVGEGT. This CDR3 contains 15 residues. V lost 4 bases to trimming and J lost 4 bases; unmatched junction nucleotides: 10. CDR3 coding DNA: TGTGCCAGCAGTTGGCCCCGCCGGGGAGGGTACGAGCAGTACTTC. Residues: CASSWPRRGGYEQYF.

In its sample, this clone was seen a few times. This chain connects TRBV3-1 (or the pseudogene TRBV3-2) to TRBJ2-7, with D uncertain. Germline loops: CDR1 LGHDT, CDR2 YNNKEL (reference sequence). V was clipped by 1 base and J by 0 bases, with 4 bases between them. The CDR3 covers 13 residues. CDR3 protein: CASSQGASYEQYF. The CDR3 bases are TGTGCCAGCAGCCAAGGCGCCTCCTACGAGCAGTACTTC.

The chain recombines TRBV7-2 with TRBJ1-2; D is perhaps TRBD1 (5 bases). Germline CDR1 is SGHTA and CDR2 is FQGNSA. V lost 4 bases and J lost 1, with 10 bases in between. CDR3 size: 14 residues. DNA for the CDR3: TGTGCCAGCAGCTCCTGGACAAATAACTATGGCTACACCTTC. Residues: CASSSWTNNYGYTF.

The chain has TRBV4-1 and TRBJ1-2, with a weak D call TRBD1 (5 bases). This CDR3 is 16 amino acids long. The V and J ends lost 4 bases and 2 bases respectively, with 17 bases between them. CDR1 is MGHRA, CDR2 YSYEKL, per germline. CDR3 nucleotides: TGCGCCAGCAGCCTAATGGGGAGGGGACTCAACTATGGCTACACCTTC. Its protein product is CASSLMGRGLNYGYTF.

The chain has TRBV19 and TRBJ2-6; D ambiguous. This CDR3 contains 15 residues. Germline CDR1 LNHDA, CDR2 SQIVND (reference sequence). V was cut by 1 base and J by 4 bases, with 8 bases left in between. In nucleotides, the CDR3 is TGTGCCAGTAGTATAGGAGTCGCCGGGGCCAACGTCCTGACTTTC. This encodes CASSIGVAGANVLTF.

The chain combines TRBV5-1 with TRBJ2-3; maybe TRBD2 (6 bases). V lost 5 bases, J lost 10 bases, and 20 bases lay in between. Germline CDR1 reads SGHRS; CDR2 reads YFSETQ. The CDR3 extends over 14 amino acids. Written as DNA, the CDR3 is TGCGCCAGCAGGGAGGGCCCTGGCGGAGTGGCGCAGTATTTT. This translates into CASREGPGGVAQYF.

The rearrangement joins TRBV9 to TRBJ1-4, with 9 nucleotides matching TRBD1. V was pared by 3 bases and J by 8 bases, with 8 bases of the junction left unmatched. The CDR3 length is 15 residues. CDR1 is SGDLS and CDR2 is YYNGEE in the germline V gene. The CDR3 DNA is TGTGCCAGCAGCGGACCGGGACAGGGTTTCGAAAAACTGTTTTTT. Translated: CASSGPGQGFEKLFF.

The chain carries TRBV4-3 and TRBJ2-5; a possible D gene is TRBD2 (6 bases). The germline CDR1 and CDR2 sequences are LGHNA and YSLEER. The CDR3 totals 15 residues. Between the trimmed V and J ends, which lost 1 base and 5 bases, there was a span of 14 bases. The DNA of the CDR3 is TGCGCCAGCAGCCAAGTTCGGGGGAGTATTGAGACCCAGTACTTC. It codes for CASSQVRGSIETQYF.

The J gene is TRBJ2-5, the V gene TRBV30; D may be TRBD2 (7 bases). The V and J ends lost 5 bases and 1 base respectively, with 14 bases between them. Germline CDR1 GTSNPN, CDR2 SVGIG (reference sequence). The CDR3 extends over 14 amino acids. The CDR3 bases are TGTGCCTGGGGGGGCGGGGGCCTCCAAGAGACCCAGTACTTC. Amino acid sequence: CAWGGGGLQETQYF.

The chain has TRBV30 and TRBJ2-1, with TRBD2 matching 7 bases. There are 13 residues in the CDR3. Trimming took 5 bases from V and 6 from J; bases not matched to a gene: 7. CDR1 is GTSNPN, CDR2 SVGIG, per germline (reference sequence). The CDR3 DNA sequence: TGTGCCTGGGGGCGGGAGTATCGCAATGAGCAGTTCTTC. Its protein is CAWGREYRNEQFF.

CDR3 in amino acids: CASSLETSGAHEQYF. In nucleotides, the CDR3 is TGTGCCAGCAGCCTTGAGACTAGCGGCGCCCACGAGCAGTACTTC. The chain links TRBV7-6 to TRBJ2-7; 9 bases align to TRBD2. V shed 5 bases and J 5 bases; nucleotides not matched to a gene: 10. Per germline, CDR1 SGHVS and CDR2 FNYEAQ. This CDR3 spans 15 amino acids.

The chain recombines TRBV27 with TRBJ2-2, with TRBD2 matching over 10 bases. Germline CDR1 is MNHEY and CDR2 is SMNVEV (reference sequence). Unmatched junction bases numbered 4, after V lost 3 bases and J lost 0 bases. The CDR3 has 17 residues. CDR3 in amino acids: CASSLASGGANTGELFF. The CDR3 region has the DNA TGTGCCAGCAGTTTGGCTAGCGGGGGCGCGAACACCGGGGAGCTGTTTTTT.

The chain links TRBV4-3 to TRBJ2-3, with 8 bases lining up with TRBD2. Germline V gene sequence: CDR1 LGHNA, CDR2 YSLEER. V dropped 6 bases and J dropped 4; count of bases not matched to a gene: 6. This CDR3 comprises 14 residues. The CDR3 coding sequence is TGCGCCAGCAGTCCGACTAGCGAGGCAGATACGCAGTATTTT. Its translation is CASSPTSEADTQYF.

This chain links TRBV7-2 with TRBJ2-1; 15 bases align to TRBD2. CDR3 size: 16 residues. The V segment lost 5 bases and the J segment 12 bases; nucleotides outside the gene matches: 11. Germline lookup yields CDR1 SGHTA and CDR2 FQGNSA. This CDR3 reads CASSPAGTSGRRGQFF. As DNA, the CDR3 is TGTGCCAGCAGCCCCGCCGGGACTAGCGGGAGGCGGGGGCAGTTCTTC.

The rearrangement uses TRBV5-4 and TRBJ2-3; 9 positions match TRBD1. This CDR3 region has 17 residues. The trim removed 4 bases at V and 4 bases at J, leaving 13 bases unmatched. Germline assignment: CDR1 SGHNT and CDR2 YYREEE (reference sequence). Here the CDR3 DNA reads TGTGCCAGCAGCCGTAAAGACACAGGGGGCTGGGCAGATACGCAGTATTTT. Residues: CASSRKDTGGWADTQYF.

CDR3 sequence reads: CSASHQASHGYTF. For the CDR3, the DNA is TGCAGTGCTAGTCACCAGGCGAGCCATGGCTACACCTTC. The V gene is TRBV20-1, the J gene TRBJ1-2; D gene unclear. Trimming left V 3 bases short and J 6 bases short, with 14 bases between. Germline CDR1 reads DFQATT; CDR2 reads SNEGSKA (reference sequence). The CDR3 runs to 13 residues.

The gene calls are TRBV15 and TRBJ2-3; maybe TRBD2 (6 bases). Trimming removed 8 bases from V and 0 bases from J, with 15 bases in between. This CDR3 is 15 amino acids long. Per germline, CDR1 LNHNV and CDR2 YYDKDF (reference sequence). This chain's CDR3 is CATEAGRESTDTQYF. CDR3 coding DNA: TGTGCCACCGAAGCAGGGCGGGAAAGCACAGATACGCAGTATTTT.

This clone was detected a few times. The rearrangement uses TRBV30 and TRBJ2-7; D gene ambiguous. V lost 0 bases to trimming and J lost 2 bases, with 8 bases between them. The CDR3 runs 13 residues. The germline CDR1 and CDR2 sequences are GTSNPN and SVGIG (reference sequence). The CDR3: CAWSVPRAYEQYF. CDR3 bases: TGTGCCTGGAGTGTCCCCCGGGCCTACGAGCAGTACTTC.

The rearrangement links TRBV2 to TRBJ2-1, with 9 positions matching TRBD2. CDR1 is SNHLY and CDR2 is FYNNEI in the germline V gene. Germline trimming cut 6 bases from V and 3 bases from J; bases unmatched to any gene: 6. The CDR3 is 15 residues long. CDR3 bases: TGTGCCAGCAGGTACACTAGCGGGTACTACAATGAGCAGTTCTTC. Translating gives CASRYTSGYYNEQFF.

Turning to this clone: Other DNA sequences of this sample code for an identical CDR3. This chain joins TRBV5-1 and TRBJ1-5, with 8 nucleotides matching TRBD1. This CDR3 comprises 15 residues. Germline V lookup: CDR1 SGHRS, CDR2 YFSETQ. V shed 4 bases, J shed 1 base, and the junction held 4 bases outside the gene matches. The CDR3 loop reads CASSLQGESNQPQHF. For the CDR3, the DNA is TGCGCCAGCAGCCTACAGGGGGAAAGCAATCAGCCCCAGCATTTT.

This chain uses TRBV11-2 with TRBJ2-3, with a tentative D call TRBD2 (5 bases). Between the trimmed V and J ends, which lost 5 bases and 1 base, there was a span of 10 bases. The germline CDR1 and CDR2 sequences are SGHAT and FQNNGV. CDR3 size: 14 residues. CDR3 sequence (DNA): TGTGCCAGCAGCCTGCGGGCGGGCACAGATACGCAGTATTTT. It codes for CASSLRAGTDTQYF.

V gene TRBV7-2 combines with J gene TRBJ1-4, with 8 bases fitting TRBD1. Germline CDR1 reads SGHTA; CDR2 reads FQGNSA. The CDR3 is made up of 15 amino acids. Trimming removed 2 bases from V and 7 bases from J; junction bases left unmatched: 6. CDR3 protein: CASSLQGAPTEKLFF. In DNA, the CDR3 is TGTGCCAGCAGCTTACAGGGGGCGCCGACTGAAAAACTGTTTTTT.

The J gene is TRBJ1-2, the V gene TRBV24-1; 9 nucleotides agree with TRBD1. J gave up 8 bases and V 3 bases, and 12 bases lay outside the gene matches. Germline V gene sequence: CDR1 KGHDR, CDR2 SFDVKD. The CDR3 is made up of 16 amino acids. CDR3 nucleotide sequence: TGTGCCACCAGTGATGGTCGGACAGGGGATTTTTACGGCTACACCTTC. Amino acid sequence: CATSDGRTGDFYGYTF.

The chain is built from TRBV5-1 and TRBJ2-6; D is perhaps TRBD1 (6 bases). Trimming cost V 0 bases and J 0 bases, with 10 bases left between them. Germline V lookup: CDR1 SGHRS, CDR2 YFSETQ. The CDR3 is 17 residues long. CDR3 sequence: CASSLAGQSSGANVLTF. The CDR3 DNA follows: TGCGCCAGCAGCTTGGCCGGACAGAGCTCTGGGGCCAACGTCCTGACTTTC.

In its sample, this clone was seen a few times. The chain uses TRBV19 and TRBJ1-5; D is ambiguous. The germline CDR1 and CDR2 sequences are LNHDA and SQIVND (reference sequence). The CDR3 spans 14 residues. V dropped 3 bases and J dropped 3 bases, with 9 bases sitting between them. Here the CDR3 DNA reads TGTGCCAGTAGTATGTCAGTCGCCAATCAGCCCCAGCATTTT. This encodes CASSMSVANQPQHF.

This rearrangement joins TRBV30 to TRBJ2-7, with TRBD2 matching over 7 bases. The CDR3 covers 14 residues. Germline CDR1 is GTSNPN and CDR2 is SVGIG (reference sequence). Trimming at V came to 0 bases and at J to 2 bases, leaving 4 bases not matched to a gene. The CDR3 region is CAWSVSGGPYEQYF. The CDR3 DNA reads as TGTGCCTGGAGTGTATCGGGGGGTCCCTACGAGCAGTACTTC.